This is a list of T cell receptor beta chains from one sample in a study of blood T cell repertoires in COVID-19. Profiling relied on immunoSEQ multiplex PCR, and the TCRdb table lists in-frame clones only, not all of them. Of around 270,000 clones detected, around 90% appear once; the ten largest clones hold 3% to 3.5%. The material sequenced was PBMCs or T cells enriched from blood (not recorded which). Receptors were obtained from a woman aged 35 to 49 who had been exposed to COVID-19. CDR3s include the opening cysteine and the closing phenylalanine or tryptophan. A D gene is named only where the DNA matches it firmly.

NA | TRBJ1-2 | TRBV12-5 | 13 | CASVPLGSDGYTF | TGTGCTAGTGTACCTTTGGGGAGCGATGGCTACACCTTC
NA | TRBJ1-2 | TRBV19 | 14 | CASSPDRIVDGYTF | TGTGCCAGTAGTCCAGACAGGATAGTAGATGGCTACACCTTC
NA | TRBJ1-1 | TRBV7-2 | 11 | CASSQGSEAFF | TGTGCCAGCAGCCAGGGGAGTGAAGCTTTCTTT
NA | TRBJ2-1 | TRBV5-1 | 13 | CASSLAQYNEQFF | TGTGCCAGCAGCTTGGCCCAGTACAATGAGCAGTTCTTC
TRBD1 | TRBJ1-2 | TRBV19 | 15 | CASSMGDRPLVRDTF | TGTGCCAGTAGTATGGGGGACAGGCCGCTTGTGAGGGACACCTTC
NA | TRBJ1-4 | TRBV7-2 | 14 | CASSLMEGGEKLFF | TGTGCCAGCAGCTTAATGGAGGGCGGAGAAAAACTGTTTTTT
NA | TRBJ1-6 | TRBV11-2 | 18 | CASSSRGVGARGASPLHF | TGTGCCAGCAGCTCCCGGGGTGTTGGGGCGCGGGGAGCCTCACCCCTCCACTTT
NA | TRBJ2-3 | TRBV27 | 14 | CASSLYQNTDTQYF | TGTGCCAGCAGTTTATATCAGAACACAGATACGCAGTATTTT
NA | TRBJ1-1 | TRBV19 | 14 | CASNHGAMNTEAFF | TGTGCCAGTAATCATGGGGCGATGAACACTGAAGCTTTCTTT
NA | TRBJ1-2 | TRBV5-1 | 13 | CASRPRGEGGYTF | TGTGCCAGCAGACCCCGGGGAGAAGGTGGCTACACCTTC